This record looks at one TCR beta chain sequence and its context. CDR1 is SGHVS, CDR2 FQNEAQ, per germline. The CDR3 has 19 amino acids. The junction had 15 bases not matched to a gene; V was cut back by 5 bases and J by 1 base. This record belongs to a study of blood T cell repertoires in COVID-19. About the research overall: Acute-phase and convalescent COVID-19 samples originated in the United States, Italy and Spain.

As processed by the authors: Estimation of nucleated cell counts was performed using reference gene primer amplification. Here immunoSEQ multiplex PCR was the method, and the copy in TCRdb shows in-frame clones only, minus some. V, J and clone size are taken as reported in that table, and D and trimming were inferred from the DNA itself. In the table there are roughly 140,000 clones, 85% to 90% of which are singletons. Material: peripheral blood. The origin of this receptor is a woman between 40 and 50 years old with acute or convalescent COVID-19. The chain carries TRBV7-8 and TRBJ2-4; 9 bases align to TRBD2. The CDR3 DNA reads as TGTGCCAGCAGCCAGGGACTAGCTAGAGGGACGGCGGCCAAAAACATTCAGTACTTC. This translates into CASSQGLARGTAAKNIQYF.